The source of this TCR beta chain is a study of human T cells and chemical hapten exposure. Whole-study context: Patch tests containing 0.01% DPC, applied to the upper back, were read at 6 days.

This clonotype was recorded a few times. No antigen is known for it. Library preparation tagged each individual cDNA molecule with a unique molecular identifier. Via MiXCR, TCRdb re-called the RACE reads, giving one row per CDR3 protein. The sample contains some 62,000 distinct CDR3 sequences, around 10% of which appear only once. Study-wide findings and caveats: Expanded TCRs made up significantly more big CDR3 similarity clusters than controls did.

Time point meaning: patch test 3, about 24 weeks after DPC sensitization. The sample's treatment: therapeutic diphenylcyclopropenone sensitization with weekly scalp DPC. The starting material was whole blood, obtained in connection with sensitization to the hapten diphenylcyclopropenone (DPC). This TCR came from a woman under 40 with alopecia areata. Some clones in this sample may be carry-over from other donors' samples.

The CDR3 DNA reads as TGTGCCAGCAGCTTAGGAGGAGGCGGCACAGATACGCAGTATTTT. Protein: CASSLGGGGTDTQYF. The chain has TRBV7-6 and TRBJ2-3; perhaps TRBD2 as D (5 bases). The germline CDR1 and CDR2 sequences are SGHVS and FNYEAQ. This CDR3 is 15 amino acids long. The V gene lost 1 base and the J gene lost 1 base, with 9 bases spanning the gap.